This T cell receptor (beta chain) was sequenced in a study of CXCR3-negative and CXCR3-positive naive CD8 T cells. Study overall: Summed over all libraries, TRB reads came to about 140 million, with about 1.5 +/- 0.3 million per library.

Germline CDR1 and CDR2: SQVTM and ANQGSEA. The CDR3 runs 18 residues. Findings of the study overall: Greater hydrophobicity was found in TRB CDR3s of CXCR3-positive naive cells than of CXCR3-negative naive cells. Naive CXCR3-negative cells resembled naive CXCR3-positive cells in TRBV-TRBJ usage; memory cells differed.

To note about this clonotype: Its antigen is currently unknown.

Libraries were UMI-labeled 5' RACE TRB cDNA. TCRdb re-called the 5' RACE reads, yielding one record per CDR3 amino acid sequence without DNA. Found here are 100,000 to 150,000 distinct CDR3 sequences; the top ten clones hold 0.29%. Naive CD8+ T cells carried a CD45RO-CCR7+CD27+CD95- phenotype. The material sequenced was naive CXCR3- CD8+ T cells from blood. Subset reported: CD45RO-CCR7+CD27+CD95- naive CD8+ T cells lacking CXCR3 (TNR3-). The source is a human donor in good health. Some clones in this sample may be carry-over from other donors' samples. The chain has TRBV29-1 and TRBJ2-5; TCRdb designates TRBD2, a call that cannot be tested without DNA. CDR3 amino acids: CSVETLKWGGRGLETQYF.